These 18 T cell receptor beta chains were sequenced from one sample in a study of blood T cell repertoires in COVID-19. Profiling relied on immunoSEQ multiplex PCR, and the TCRdb table lists in-frame clones only, not all of them. The profile shows about 140,000 clones, roughly 84% of them singletons. The sequencing input was peripheral blood. These receptors were obtained from a man aged 55 to 69 with active or convalescent COVID-19.

The chain has TRBV30 and TRBJ2-3; 7 nucleotides line up with TRBD1. CDR1 and CDR2 from the germline V gene are GTSNPN and SVGIG (reference sequence). The CDR3 has 16 amino acids. J gave up 0 bases and V 2 bases, and 8 bases lay outside the gene matches. CDR3 nucleotides: TGTGCCTGGAGTTTTGGACAGGCCGATAGCACAGATACGCAGTATTTT. Translated, it gives CAWSFGQADSTDTQYF.

This clone was observed a handful of times. The chain uses TRBV9 and TRBJ2-2, with TRBD1 matching 9 bases. The CDR3 has 16 residues. CDR1 and CDR2 from the germline V gene are SGDLS and YYNGEE. The ends lost 3 bases at V and 3 bases at J; junction bases unmatched: 6. The CDR3 DNA reads as TGTGCCAGCAGCGGCACAGGGGGCATGGACACCGGGGAGCTGTTTTTT. Protein: CASSGTGGMDTGELFF.

The chain carries TRBV4-3 and TRBJ2-5; 12 bases agree with TRBD2. Germline CDR1 reads LGHNA; CDR2 reads YSLEER. The CDR3 extends over 16 amino acids. With 4 bases clipped from V and 2 bases from J, the junction kept 5 bases outside the gene matches. The DNA for the CDR3 is TGCGCCAGCAGCCCGATACTAGCGGGGGGTCAAGAGACCCAGTACTTC. It translates to CASSPILAGGQETQYF.

Here the CDR3 DNA reads TGTGCCAGCAGTTTCGATAGAAGAGGAAACACCATATATTTT. Translated: CASSFDRRGNTIYF. This rearrangement joins TRBV28 to TRBJ1-3; no clear D. The CDR3 contains 14 residues. The V gene's germline CDR1 is MDHEN and CDR2 SYDVKM. V was cut by 3 bases and J by 4 bases, with 10 bases left in between. Full variable domain (rest looked up from reference TRBV28 and TRBJ1-3): DVKVTQSSRYLVKRTGEKVFLECVQDMDHENMFWYRQDPGLGLRLIYFSYDVKMKEKGDIPEGYSVSREKKERFSLILESASTNQTSMYLCASSFDRRGNTIYFGEGSWLTVV.

The chain uses TRBV2 and TRBJ2-5; TRBD1 matches 8 bases. The V gene's germline CDR1 is SNHLY and CDR2 FYNNEI. Germline trimming cut 6 bases from V and 2 bases from J; bases unmatched to any gene: 11. This CDR3 comprises 16 residues. The CDR3 protein is CASSWVRDRLQETQYF. Here the CDR3 DNA reads TGTGCCAGCAGCTGGGTCCGGGACAGGTTACAAGAGACCCAGTACTTC.

This sequence joins TRBV6-5 and TRBJ2-3, with a possible D match to TRBD2 (5 bases). Germline values: CDR1 MNHEY, CDR2 SVGAGI. This CDR3 is built from 14 residues. Trimming left V 7 bases short and J 1 base short, with 12 bases between. CDR3 bases: TGTGCCAGCAAAAGGACTTCTCGCACAGATACGCAGTATTTT. Protein product: CASKRTSRTDTQYF.

The chain has TRBV4-3 and TRBJ1-6; D is uncertain. The V gene lost 0 bases and the J gene lost 8 bases, with 8 bases spanning the gap. The CDR3 sequence is 14 residues long. Germline V gene data show CDR1 as LGHNA and CDR2 as YSLEER. CDR3 DNA: TGCGCCAGCAGCCAAGAAAGACACTATTCACCCCTCCACTTT. It translates to CASSQERHYSPLHF.

This clone was observed a single time. The chain recombines TRBV6-5 with TRBJ2-4, with D perhaps matching TRBD1 (6 bases). This CDR3 comprises 15 residues. Trimming took 0 bases from V and 4 from J, leaving 10 bases between them. The germline V gene encodes CDR1 MNHEY and CDR2 SVGAGI. The CDR3 DNA sequence: TGTGCCAGCAGTTACTCAGGGACAAGAAAAAACATTCAGTACTTC. This encodes CASSYSGTRKNIQYF.

This clone has more than one count but fewer than ten. This chain joins TRBV5-6 and TRBJ1-2; 10 bases are shared with TRBD1. This CDR3 has 16 amino acids. Losses at the gene ends were 4 bases for V and 5 bases for J; bases not matched to a gene: 11. CDR1 is SGHDT, CDR2 YYEEEE, per germline. The CDR3 nucleotides are TGTGCCAGCAGCCCCTCGGGACAGGGGCCTCGGTATGGCTACACCTTC. It encodes CASSPSGQGPRYGYTF.

The chain carries TRBV7-9 and TRBJ1-2; D call uncertain. The V gene lost 4 bases and the J gene lost 5 bases, with 14 bases spanning the gap. Germline V gene data show CDR1 as SEHNR and CDR2 as FQNEAQ (reference sequence). The CDR3 runs to 14 residues. CDR3 region: CASSSEWETYGYTF. The CDR3 nucleotides read TGTGCCAGCAGCTCCGAGTGGGAGACGTATGGCTACACCTTC.

The chain uses TRBV7-9 and TRBJ1-3; perhaps TRBD1 as D (5 bases). This CDR3 comprises 17 residues. V gave up 3 bases and J gave up 0 bases, with 15 bases separating them. Per germline, CDR1 SEHNR and CDR2 FQNEAQ (reference sequence). The CDR3 loop is CASSLDGGPGSGNTIYF. DNA of the CDR3: TGTGCCAGCAGCTTGGACGGGGGACCTGGCTCTGGAAACACCATATATTTT.

CDR3 protein: CASSPLGGETQYF. CDR3 nucleotide sequence: TGTGCCAGCAGCCCCTTAGGGGGTGAGACCCAGTACTTC. The chain is built from TRBV11-2 and TRBJ2-5; D might be TRBD1 (6 bases). The CDR3 loop spans 13 amino acids. Germline V gives CDR1 SGHAT, CDR2 FQNNGV. Trimming shortened V by 5 bases and J by 5 bases, and 12 bases separated the two germline ends.

The gene calls are TRBV6-2 or TRBV6-3 and TRBJ1-5; 9 bases match TRBD1. V was clipped by 6 bases and J by 0 bases; unmatched bases: 3. The CDR3 loop spans 15 amino acids. The germline gives CDR1 MNHEY, CDR2 SVGEGT. The CDR3 region is CASSPQGASNQPQHF. CDR3 sequence (DNA): TGTGCCAGCAGCCCACAGGGGGCTAGCAATCAGCCCCAGCATTTT.

J is TRBJ2-1 and V is TRBV16, with 7 nucleotides matching TRBD2. Germline values: CDR1 KGHSY, CDR2 FQNENV. The CDR3 extends over 16 amino acids. V shed 0 bases and J 8 bases; nucleotides not matched to a gene: 10. The CDR3 region is CASSQSPAGAKDEQFF. In DNA form, the CDR3 reads TGTGCCAGCAGCCAATCGCCGGCGGGAGCTAAGGATGAGCAGTTCTTC.

The chain couples TRBV5-8 to TRBJ2-2, with D maybe TRBD2 (5 bases). Germline V gives CDR1 SGHTS, CDR2 YDEGEE. V shed 0 bases and J shed 6 bases, with 9 bases lying between them. This CDR3 has 14 amino acids. The CDR3 sequence: CASSLARTPGELFF. DNA of the CDR3: TGTGCCAGCAGCTTGGCCAGGACTCCCGGGGAGCTGTTTTTT.

This chain joins TRBV11-2 and TRBJ2-3, with 11 nucleotides matching TRBD2. Germline V gene sequence: CDR1 SGHAT, CDR2 FQNNGV. V dropped 1 base and J dropped 2; count of bases not matched to a gene: 8. CDR3 size: 18 residues. This CDR3 is CASSLGRGLADPTDTQYF. CDR3 nucleotide sequence: TGTGCCAGCAGCTTAGGCAGGGGACTAGCGGACCCCACAGATACGCAGTATTTT.

This clone appeared a single time. The chain combines TRBV6-5 with TRBJ1-6, with 10 nucleotides matching TRBD1. This CDR3 comprises 15 residues. J lost 6 bases, V lost 6 bases, and 5 bases had no gene match. Germline CDR1 MNHEY, CDR2 SVGAGI. The CDR3 spells CASREGTGVNSPLHF. The CDR3 nucleotides are TGTGCCAGCAGGGAGGGGACAGGGGTTAATTCACCCCTCCACTTT.

The chain links TRBV27 to TRBJ2-2; 8 nucleotides agree with TRBD2. Germline loops: CDR1 MNHEY, CDR2 SMNVEV (reference sequence). This CDR3 is built from 16 residues. V shed 6 bases, J shed 7 bases, and the junction held 13 bases outside the gene matches. As DNA, the CDR3 is TGTGCCAGCAGCCCAGGACTAGCCGGGAGGGGCGGGGAGCTGTTTTTT. Protein sequence: CASSPGLAGRGGELFF.